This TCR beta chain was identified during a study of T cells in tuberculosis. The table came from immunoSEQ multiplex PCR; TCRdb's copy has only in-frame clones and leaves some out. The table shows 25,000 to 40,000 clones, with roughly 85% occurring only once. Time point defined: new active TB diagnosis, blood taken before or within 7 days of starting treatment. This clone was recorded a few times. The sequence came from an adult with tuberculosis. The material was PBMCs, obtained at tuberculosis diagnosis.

The CDR3 DNA reads TGTGCCTGGAGTACGGGAATTAAAAAACTGTTTTTT. Its translation: CAWSTGIKKLFF. V gene TRBV30 combines with J gene TRBJ1-4; D gene unclear. Trimming left V 2 bases short and J 9 bases short, with 10 bases between. Germline lookup yields CDR1 GTSNPN and CDR2 SVGIG (reference sequence). This CDR3 has 12 residues.